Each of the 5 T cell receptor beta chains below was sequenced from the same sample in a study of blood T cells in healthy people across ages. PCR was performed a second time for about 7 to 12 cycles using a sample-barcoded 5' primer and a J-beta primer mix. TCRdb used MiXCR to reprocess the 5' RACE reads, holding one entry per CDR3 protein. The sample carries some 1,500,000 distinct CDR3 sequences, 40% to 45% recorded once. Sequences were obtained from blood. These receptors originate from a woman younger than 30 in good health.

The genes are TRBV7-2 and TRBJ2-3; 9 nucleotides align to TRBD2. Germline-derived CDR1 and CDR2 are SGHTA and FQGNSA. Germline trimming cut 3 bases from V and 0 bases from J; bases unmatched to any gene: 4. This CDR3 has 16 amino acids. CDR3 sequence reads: CASSFWTSASTDTQYF. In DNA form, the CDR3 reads TGTGCCAGCAGCTTCTGGACTAGCGCTAGCACAGATACGCAGTATTTT.

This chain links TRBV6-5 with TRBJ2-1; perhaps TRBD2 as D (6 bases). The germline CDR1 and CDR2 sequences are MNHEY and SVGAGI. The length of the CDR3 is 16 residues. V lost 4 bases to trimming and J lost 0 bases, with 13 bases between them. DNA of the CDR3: TGTGCCAGCAGTTCCCTGGACGGGAGCTCCTACAATGAGCAGTTCTTC. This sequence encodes CASSSLDGSSYNEQFF.

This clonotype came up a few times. The CDR3 loop reads CSARTSGKGAYEQYF. The DNA for the CDR3 is TGCAGTGCTAGGACCAGCGGCAAGGGCGCGTACGAGCAGTACTTC. The rearrangement uses TRBV20-1 and TRBJ2-4; maybe TRBD2 (5 bases). The better agreement between TRBJ2-7 and the DNA end casts doubt on the J call. Germline V lookup: CDR1 DFQATT, CDR2 SNEGSKA (reference sequence). CDR3 length equals 15 residues.

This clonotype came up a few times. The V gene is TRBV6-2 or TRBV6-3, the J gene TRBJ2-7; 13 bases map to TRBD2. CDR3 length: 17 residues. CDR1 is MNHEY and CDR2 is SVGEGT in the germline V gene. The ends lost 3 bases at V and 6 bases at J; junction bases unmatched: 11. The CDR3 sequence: CASSYHGTSGARVEQYF. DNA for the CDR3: TGTGCCAGCAGTTATCACGGGACTAGCGGGGCCCGTGTCGAGCAGTACTTC.

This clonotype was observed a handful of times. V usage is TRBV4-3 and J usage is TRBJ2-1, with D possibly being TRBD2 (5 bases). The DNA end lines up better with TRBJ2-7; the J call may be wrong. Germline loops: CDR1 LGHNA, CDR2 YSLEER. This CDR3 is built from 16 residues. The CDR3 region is CASSRQYGEYGNEQYF. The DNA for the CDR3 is TGCGCCAGCAGCCGGCAATATGGGGAGTACGGCAATGAGCAGTACTTC.